Listed below are T cell receptor beta chains from one sample, sequenced in a study of beta chain features in type 1 diabetes. Data came from immunoSEQ multiplex PCR; TCRdb stores just in-frame clones and leaves some out. The sample carries hundreds of thousands of clones, roughly 15% recorded once. What was sequenced was naive CD4+ T cells from blood. The receptors stem from a woman younger than 30 in good health. Each CDR3 is given with its conserved first and last residue. Each record gives: J gene, V gene, clone size, D gene, CDR3 DNA, CDR3 protein. A D gene is named only where the DNA matches it firmly. Not all rows give a size; the values are once, few, many and, for expanded clones, a class.

>TRBJ2-1|TRBV5-6|few|NA
TGTGCCAGCAGCTTCCGGCAAACGAGCTCCTACAATGAGCAGTTCTTC
CASSFRQTSSYNEQFF
>TRBJ1-5|TRBV18|NA|NA
TGTGCCAGCTCCCACAGGGAATCGGAGAATCAGCCCCAGCATTTT
CASSHRESENQPQHF
>TRBJ2-7|TRBV10-3|NA|TRBD2
TGTGCCATCAGTGATACGAGGACTAGCGGCTACGAGCAGTACTTC
CAISDTRTSGYEQYF
>TRBJ1-5|TRBV18|few|NA
TGTGCCAGCTCACCACAGGGATATCAGCCCCAGCATTTT
CASSPQGYQPQHF
>TRBJ2-3|TRBV11-2|few|NA
TGTGCCAGCACCACAGGGCTAGTAGGGGGAAATACGCAGTATTTT
CASTTGLVGGNTQYF
>TRBJ2-7|TRBV5-6|NA|NA
TGTGCCAGCAGCGGGAGCTCCTACGAGCAGTACTTC
CASSGSSYEQYF
>TRBJ2-3|TRBV15|NA|TRBD2
TGTGCCACCAGCAGAACTAGCGGGATCTCGGATACGCAGTATTTT
CATSRTSGISDTQYF
>TRBJ2-1|TRBV7-9|NA|TRBD2
TGTGCCAGCAGCTCGGGACTAGCGGGAGGGTTAGGATTGGTCGATGAGCAGTTCTTC
CASSSGLAGGLGLVDEQFF
>TRBJ2-1|TRBV28|few|TRBD2
TGTGCCAGCAGGCCTAGCGGGATAACCTACAATGAGCAGTTCTTC
CASRPSGITYNEQFF
>TRBJ2-3|TRBV4-2|few|TRBD2
TGTGCCAGCAGAAGAACTAGCGGGAGAACAGATACGCAGTATTTT
CASRRTSGRTDTQYF
>TRBJ2-1|TRBV11-1|few|NA
TGTGCCAGCAGCTTAGGGACGGGCGGTGAGCAGTTCTTC
CASSLGTGGEQFF